The sequence of this TCR beta chain was determined in a study of blood T cells in healthy people across ages. General study results and limits: With age, beta diversity per million T cells declined roughly linearly, significantly by approximately 40.

This clonotype was picked up a small number of times. The antigen remains unidentified. Germline CDR1 is LNHNV and CDR2 is YYDKDF (reference sequence). Trimming stripped 0 bases from V and 4 bases from J, with 10 bases between. The length of the CDR3 is 14 residues. For the second PCR, which ran for about 7 to 11 cycles, a sample-barcoded 5' primer and a J-beta primer mix were used. MiXCR, run by TCRdb on the 5' RACE reads, gives a single entry per CDR3 protein. The sample yields fewer than 1 million distinct CDR3 sequences, under 45% seen once. The sequence came from a man aged 55 to 70 in good health. This chain uses TRBV15 with TRBJ2-7, with D uncertain. The sequenced sample consisted of blood. The CDR3 nucleotides read TGTGCCACCAGCAGAGAACTGCTAGGATACGAGCAGTACTTC. As protein: CATSRELLGYEQYF.